Listed here is a single TCR beta chain. Antigen unknown. These data originate in a study of CXCR3-negative and CXCR3-positive naive CD8 T cells. Findings of the study overall: Comparably high diversity was seen in both naive subsets, and much lower diversity in memory CD8+ cells. In CXCR3-positive naive cells, the TRB CDR3s were more hydrophobic than in CXCR3-negative naive cells. CXCR3-negative and CXCR3-positive naive cells shared comparable TRBV-TRBJ usage, but memory cells did not. Surface CD5 was comparable between naive subsets; TCR strength was inferred from TRB CDR3 properties.

5' RACE that incorporated UMI labels was used to prepare the TRB cDNA libraries. TCRdb reprocessed the 5' RACE reads and keeps a single row for each CDR3 protein, giving no DNA. The sample data list over 150,000 distinct CDR3 sequences. The CDR3 covers 14 residues. Germline CDR1 is SGHKS and CDR2 is YYEKEE (reference sequence). The chain has TRBV5-5 and TRBJ2-1; TCRdb names TRBD1, which stays unverified in the absence of DNA. This TCR was recovered from a human donor in good health. Some clones in this sample may be carry-over from other donors' samples. The sample taken for sequencing was naive CXCR3+ CD8+ T cells from blood. As for subset: CD45RO-CCR7+CD27+CD95- naive CD8+ T cells expressing CXCR3 (TNR3+). The CDR3: CASSSGGAGNEQFF.